This T cell receptor beta chain was recovered during a study of post-analysis software for immune sequencing data. Notes on the study in general: Roughly five TRBV segments appeared more often in patients than in controls, and TRBV5-6, TRBV5-1 and TRBV20-1 were among these. Comparison with controls showed significantly lower normalized Chao1 diversity in multiple sclerosis patients.

Per the germline V gene, CDR1 is MNHNS and CDR2 is SASEGT. CDR3 length: 14 amino acids. Trimming left V 7 bases short and J 5 bases short, with 17 bases between. This clonotype has only a few counts. What it binds is not known. cDNA libraries for TCR beta contained unique molecular identifiers. TCRdb called the PCR reads again in MiXCR, with one record for every CDR3 protein. The sample consists of hundreds of thousands of distinct CDR3 sequences, less than 35% of them appearing once. The chain combines TRBV6-1 with TRBJ2-5; D is unclear. Sequenced: blood. The clonotype originates from a girl aged 5 to 17 with multiple sclerosis. CDR3 protein: CASNLWVSRETQYF. The CDR3 coding sequence is TGTGCCAGCAACCTCTGGGTCAGCAGGGAGACCCAGTACTTC.